The clone carrying this T cell receptor beta chain has more than one count but fewer than ten. A second PCR of about 6 to 12 cycles used a sample-barcoded 5' primer and a J-beta primer mix. TCRdb redid the calling of the 5' RACE reads with MiXCR, one entry per CDR3 protein. The table has about 1.1 million distinct CDR3 sequences, more than 30% seen once. These data belong to a study of blood T cells in healthy people across ages. V gave up 0 bases and J gave up 5 bases, with 11 bases separating them. The CDR3 totals 15 residues. The germline CDR1 and CDR2 sequences are ENHRY and SYGVKD. The sequence came from a young man in good health. The chain recombines TRBV10-3 with TRBJ2-1; no clear D. Sequencing was done on a sample of blood. CDR3 protein: CAISESPGRDNEQFF. The CDR3 bases are TGTGCCATCAGTGAGTCCCCCGGACGGGACAATGAGCAGTTCTTC.